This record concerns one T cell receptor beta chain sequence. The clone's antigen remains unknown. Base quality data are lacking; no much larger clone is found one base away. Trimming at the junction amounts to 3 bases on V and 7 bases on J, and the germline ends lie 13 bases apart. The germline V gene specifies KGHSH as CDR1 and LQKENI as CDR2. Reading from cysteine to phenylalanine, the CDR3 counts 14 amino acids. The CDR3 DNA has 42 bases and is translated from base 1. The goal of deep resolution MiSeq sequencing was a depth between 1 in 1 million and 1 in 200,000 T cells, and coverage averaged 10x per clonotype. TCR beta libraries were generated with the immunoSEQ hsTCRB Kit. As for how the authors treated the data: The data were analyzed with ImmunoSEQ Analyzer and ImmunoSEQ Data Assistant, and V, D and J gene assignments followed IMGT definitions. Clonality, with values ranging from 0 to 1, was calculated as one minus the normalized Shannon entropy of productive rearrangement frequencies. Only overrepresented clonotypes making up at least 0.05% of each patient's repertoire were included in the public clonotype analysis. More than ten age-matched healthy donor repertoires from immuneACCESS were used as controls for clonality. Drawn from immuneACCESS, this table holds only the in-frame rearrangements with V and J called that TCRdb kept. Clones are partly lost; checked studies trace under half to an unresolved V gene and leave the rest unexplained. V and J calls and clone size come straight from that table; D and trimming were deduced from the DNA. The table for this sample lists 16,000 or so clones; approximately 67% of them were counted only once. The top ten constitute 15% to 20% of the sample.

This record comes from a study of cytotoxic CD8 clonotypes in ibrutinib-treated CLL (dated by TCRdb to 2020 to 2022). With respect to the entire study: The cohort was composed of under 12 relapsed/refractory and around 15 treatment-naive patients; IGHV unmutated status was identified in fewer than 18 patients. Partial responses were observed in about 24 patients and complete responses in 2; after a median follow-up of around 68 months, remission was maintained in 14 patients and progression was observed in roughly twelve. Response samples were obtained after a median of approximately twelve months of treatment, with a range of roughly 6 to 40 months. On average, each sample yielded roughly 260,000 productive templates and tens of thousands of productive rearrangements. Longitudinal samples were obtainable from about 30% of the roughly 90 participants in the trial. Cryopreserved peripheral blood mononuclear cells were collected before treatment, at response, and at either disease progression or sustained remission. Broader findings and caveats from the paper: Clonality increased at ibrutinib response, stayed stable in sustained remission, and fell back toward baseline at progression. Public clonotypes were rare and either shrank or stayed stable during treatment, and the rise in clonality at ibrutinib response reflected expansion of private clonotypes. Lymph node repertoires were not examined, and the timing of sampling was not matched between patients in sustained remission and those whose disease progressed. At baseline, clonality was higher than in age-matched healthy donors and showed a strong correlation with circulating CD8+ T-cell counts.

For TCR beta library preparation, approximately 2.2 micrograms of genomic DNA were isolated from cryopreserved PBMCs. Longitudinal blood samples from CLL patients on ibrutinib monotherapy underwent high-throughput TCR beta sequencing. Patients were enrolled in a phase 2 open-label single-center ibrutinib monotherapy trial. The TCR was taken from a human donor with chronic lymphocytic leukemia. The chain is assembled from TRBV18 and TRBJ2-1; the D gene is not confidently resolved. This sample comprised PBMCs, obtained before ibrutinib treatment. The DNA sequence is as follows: TGTGCCAGCTCACCGGTATCAGGTAGTAATGAGCAGTTCTTC. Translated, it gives CASSPVSGSNEQFF.